This TCR beta chain comes out of a study of OX40 agonist ivuxolimab in advanced cancers. About the research overall: Clinicians treated patients with ivuxolimab, an agonistic anti-OX40 (CD134) antibody.

The method was immunoSEQ multiplex PCR; TCRdb's version includes in-frame clones alone and lacks a portion of them. The sample shows 55,000 to 70,000 clones, about 83% of them seen only once. Germline loops: CDR1 KGHSH, CDR2 LQKENI. Trimming took off 3 bases at V and 4 bases at J, with 10 bases between the two ends. The CDR3 loop spans 14 amino acids. The TCR sequence derives from an adult with an advanced solid tumor such as melanoma, head and neck, liver or kidney cancer. The input for sequencing was CD4+ or CD8+ T cells sorted from blood, taken in a trial of the OX40 agonist ivuxolimab. V gene TRBV18 combines with J gene TRBJ1-5, with a possible D match to TRBD1 (5 bases). Here the CDR3 reads CASSPGGDNQPQHF. The CDR3 DNA sequence: TGTGCCAGCTCACCGGGGGGAGATAATCAGCCCCAGCATTTT.